Listed below are T cell receptor beta chains from one sample, sequenced in a study of OX40 agonist ivuxolimab in advanced cancers. The assay was immunoSEQ multiplex PCR, and TCRdb's table has in-frame clones only and misses some. This table has 55,000 or so clones, more than 70% appearing once. The sample in question was CD4+ or CD8+ T cells sorted from blood, obtained in a trial of the OX40 agonist ivuxolimab. The receptor set was obtained from an adult with an advanced solid tumor such as melanoma, head and neck, liver or kidney cancer. Both conserved end residues are part of each CDR3. The order of the fields is J gene, V gene, D gene, clone size, CDR3 protein, CDR3 DNA. The D gene is left open where the match is weak. Where a row states a size, it is once, few, many or the class of an expanded clone; other rows omit it.

TRBJ2-4 TRBV25-1 - - CASSETGPKNIQYF TGTGCCAGCAGTGAAACCGGGCCCAAAAACATTCAGTACTTC
TRBJ1-2 TRBV28 - - CASSSPVNYGYTF TGTGCCAGCAGTTCCCCGGTTAACTATGGCTACACCTTC
TRBJ2-5 TRBV14 TRBD2 once CASSPIAGGAETQYF TGTGCCAGCAGCCCAATAGCGGGAGGCGCAGAGACCCAGTACTTC
TRBJ2-7 TRBV10-3 - - CAISFGTADSYEQYF TGTGCCATCAGTTTTGGGACCGCCGACTCCTACGAGCAGTACTTC
TRBJ2-7 TRBV6-1 TRBD1 - CASSTRGTYEQYF TGTGCCAGCAGTACCAGGGGGACCTACGAGCAGTACTTC
TRBJ2-3 TRBV5-1 - - CASSLASQTFTDTQYF TGCGCCAGCAGCTTGGCCTCCCAAACCTTCACAGATACGCAGTATTTT
TRBJ2-7 TRBV28 - - CASSQIGGLSYEQYF TGTGCCAGCAGCCAGATTGGAGGTCTGTCCTACGAGCAGTACTTC
TRBJ2-7 TRBV7-8 - - CASSFSRGSTYEQYF TGTGCCAGCAGCTTCTCCAGGGGTTCAACCTACGAGCAGTACTTC
TRBJ2-3 TRBV7-3 - - CASSLTSVGVYTDTQYF TGTGCCAGCAGCTTAACGTCGGTAGGGGTTTACACAGATACGCAGTATTTT
TRBJ2-7 TRBV7-8 - - CASSSLALGYEQYF TGTGCCAGCAGCTCCCTAGCATTGGGCTACGAGCAGTACTTC
TRBJ2-2 TRBV4-2 TRBD2 - CASSQASSGRFAGELFF TGTGCCAGCAGCCAGGCCTCTAGCGGCCGTTTCGCCGGGGAGCTGTTTTTT
TRBJ2-3 TRBV30 TRBD2 - CAWRGQGGASGRAGTQYF TGTGCCTGGAGAGGGCAGGGAGGAGCTAGCGGGAGGGCGGGTACGCAGTATTTT
TRBJ1-5 TRBV28 - - CATSFELAASFNQPQHF TGTGCCACCTCTTTCGAACTCGCGGCTTCCTTCAATCAGCCCCAGCATTTT
TRBJ2-7 TRBV5-1 TRBD2 - CASSLGPRLASYEQYF TGCGCCAGCAGCTTGGGCCCGAGACTAGCCTCTTACGAGCAGTACTTC
TRBJ1-3 TRBV2 TRBD1 - CASSGGQAYSGNTIYF TGTGCCAGCAGTGGGGGACAGGCCTACTCTGGAAACACCATATATTTT
TRBJ2-7 TRBV28 - - CASWGGPGTYEQYF TGTGCCAGCTGGGGGGGGCCCGGGACCTACGAGCAGTACTTC
TRBJ2-2 TRBV5-6 TRBD1 - CASSLVDRGTTGELFF TGTGCCAGCAGCTTGGTGGACAGGGGGACCACCGGGGAGCTGTTTTTT
TRBJ2-1 TRBV11-1 - - CASSPANYYRSEQFF TGTGCCAGCAGCCCGGCGAACTACTATAGGAGTGAGCAGTTCTTC
TRBJ2-1 TRBV6-1 - - CASSEVFWGVAAEQFF TGTGCCAGCAGTGAAGTGTTTTGGGGCGTAGCGGCTGAGCAGTTCTTC
TRBJ1-1 TRBV30 TRBD1 few CAWSTSRDREAFF TGTGCCTGGAGTACTTCCCGGGACAGAGAAGCTTTCTTT
TRBJ2-1 TRBV29-1 TRBD2 - CSVAHTSGSRYNEQFF TGCAGCGTTGCACACACTAGCGGGAGCCGATACAATGAGCAGTTCTTC
TRBJ1-3 TRBV7-2 - - CASSLRQSSGNTIYF TGTGCCAGCAGCTTACGCCAGTCCTCTGGAAACACCATATATTTT
TRBJ2-5 TRBV19 TRBD1 - CASSIPDRPWETQYF TGTGCCAGTAGTATCCCGGACAGGCCTTGGGAGACCCAGTACTTC
TRBJ1-2 TRBV29-1 - - CSVGGGDLGLYGYTF TGCAGCGTTGGGGGGGGAGACCTTGGACTATATGGCTACACCTTC
TRBJ2-7 TRBV10-2 - - CASSGGRAYEQYF TGCGCCAGCAGTGGAGGCAGAGCTTACGAGCAGTACTTC
TRBJ2-5 TRBV12-1 - - CARIRTSGRIGETQYF TGTGCCAGAATCCGGACTAGCGGGAGGATCGGGGAGACCCAGTACTTC
TRBJ1-6 TRBV27 - - CASSQIGVGSPLHF TGTGCCAGCAGTCAAATAGGGGTAGGTTCACCCCTCCACTTT
TRBJ1-5 TRBV28 TRBD1 - CASSPRGGQGNQPQHF TGTGCCAGCAGTCCCCGTGGGGGACAGGGGAATCAGCCCCAGCATTTT
TRBJ2-4 TRBV30 TRBD2 - CAWSVPGRENIQYF TGTGCCTGGAGTGTACCGGGGAGGGAAAACATTCAGTACTTC